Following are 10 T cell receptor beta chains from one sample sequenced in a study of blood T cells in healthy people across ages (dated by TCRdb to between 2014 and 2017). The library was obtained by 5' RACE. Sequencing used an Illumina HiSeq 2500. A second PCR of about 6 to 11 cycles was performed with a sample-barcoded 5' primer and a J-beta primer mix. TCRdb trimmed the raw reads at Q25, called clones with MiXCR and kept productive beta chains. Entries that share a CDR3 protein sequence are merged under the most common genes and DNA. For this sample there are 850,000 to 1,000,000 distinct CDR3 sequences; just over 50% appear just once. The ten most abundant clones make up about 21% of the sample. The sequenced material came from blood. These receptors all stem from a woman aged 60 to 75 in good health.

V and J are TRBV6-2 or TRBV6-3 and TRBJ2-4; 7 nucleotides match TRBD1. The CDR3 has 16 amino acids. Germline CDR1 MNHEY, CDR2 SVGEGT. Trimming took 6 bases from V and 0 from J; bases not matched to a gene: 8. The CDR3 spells CASRKPGQLAKNIQYF. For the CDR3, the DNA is TGTGCCAGCAGGAAACCGGGACAGCTAGCCAAAAACATTCAGTACTTC.

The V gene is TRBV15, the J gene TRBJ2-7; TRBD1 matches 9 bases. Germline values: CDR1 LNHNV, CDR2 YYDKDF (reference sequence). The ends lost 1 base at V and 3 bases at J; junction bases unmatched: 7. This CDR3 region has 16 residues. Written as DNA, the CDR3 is TGTGCCACCAGCAGAGGGCCCGGGACAGGGATCTACGAGCAGTACTTC. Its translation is CATSRGPGTGIYEQYF.

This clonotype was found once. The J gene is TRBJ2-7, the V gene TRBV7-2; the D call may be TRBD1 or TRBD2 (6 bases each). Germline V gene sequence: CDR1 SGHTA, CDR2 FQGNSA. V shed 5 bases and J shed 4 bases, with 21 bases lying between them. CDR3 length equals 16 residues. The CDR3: CASSPQGGLIQYEQYF. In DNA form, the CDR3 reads TGTGCCAGCAGCCCCCAAGGGGGGTTGATTCAATACGAGCAGTACTTC.

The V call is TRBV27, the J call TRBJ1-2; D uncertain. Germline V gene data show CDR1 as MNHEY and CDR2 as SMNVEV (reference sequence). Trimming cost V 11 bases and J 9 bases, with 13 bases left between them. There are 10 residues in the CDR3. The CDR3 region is CAAPSGRYTF. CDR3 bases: TGTGCCGCCCCCTCAGGTCGCTACACCTTC.

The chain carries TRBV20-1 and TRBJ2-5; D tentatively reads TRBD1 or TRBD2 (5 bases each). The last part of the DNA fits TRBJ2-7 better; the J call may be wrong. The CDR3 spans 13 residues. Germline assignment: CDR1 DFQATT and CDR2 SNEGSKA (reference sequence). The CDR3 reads CSAEQGRGYEQYF. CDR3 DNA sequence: TGCAGTGCTGAGCAGGGTCGGGGCTACGAGCAGTACTTC.

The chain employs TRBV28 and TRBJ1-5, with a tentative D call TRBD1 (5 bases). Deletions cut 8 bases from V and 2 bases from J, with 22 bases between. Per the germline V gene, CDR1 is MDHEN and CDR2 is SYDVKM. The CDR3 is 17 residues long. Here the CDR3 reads CASDNLQGVIGNQPQHF. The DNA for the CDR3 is TGTGCCAGCGACAACCTTCAGGGTGTCATCGGCAATCAGCCCCAGCATTTT.

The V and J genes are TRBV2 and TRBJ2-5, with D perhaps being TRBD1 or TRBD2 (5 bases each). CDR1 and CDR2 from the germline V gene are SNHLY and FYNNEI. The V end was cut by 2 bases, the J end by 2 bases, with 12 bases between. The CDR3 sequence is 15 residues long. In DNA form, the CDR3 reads TGTGCCAGCAGTGAAACGGGGACCCCGCAAGAGACCCAGTACTTC. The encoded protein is CASSETGTPQETQYF.

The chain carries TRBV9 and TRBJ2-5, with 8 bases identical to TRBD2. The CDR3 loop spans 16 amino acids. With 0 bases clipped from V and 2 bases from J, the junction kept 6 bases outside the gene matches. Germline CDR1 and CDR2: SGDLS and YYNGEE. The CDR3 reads CASSVALLAAQETQYF. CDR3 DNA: TGTGCCAGCAGCGTAGCTCTACTAGCGGCTCAAGAGACCCAGTACTTC.

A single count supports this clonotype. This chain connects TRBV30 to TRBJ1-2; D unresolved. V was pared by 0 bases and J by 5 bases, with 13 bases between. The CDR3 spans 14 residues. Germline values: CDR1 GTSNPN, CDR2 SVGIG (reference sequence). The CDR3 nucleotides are TGTGCCTGGAGTGTCGGCCCCGGAGGTTATGGCTACACCTTC. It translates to CAWSVGPGGYGYTF.

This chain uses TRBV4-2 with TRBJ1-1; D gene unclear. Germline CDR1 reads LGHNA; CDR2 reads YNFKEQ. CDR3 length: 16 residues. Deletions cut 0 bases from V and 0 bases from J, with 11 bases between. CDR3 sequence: CASSQDSEGVNTEAFF. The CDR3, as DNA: TGTGCCAGCAGCCAAGATTCAGAGGGCGTGAACACTGAAGCTTTCTTT.